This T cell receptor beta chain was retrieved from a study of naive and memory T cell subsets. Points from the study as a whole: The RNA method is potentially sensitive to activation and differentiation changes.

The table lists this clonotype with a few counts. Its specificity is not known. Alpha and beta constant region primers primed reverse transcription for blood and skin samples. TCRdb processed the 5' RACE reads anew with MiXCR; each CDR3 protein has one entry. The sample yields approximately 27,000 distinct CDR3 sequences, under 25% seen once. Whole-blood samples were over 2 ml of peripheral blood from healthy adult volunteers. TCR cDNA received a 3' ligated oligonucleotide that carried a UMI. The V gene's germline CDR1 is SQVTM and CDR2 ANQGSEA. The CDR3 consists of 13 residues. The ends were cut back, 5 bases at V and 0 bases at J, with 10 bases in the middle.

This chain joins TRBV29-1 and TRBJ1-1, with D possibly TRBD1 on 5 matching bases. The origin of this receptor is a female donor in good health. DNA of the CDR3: TGCAGCGTTCTACAGGCGATGAACACTGAAGCTTTCTTT. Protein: CSVLQAMNTEAFF.